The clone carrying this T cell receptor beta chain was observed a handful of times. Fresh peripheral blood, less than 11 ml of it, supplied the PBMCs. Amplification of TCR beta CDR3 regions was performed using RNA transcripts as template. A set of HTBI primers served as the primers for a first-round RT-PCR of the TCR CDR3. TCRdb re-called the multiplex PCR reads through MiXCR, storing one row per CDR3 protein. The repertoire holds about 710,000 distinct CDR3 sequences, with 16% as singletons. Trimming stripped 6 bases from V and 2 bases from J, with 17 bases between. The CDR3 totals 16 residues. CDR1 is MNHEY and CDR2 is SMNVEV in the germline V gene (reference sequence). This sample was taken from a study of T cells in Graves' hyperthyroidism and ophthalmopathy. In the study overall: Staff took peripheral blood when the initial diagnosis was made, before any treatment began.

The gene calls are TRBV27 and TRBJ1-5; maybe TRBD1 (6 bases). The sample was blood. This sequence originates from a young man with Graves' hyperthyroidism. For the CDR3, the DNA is TGTGCCAGCAGCACTCAGAGGCAGGGGCGCAATCAGCCCCAGCATTTT. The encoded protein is CASSTQRQGRNQPQHF.